Shown below are 32 T cell receptor beta chains from a single sample sequenced in a study of cytomegalovirus exposure and HLA in healthy donors. The PCR employed 60 Vbeta primers together with 13 Jbeta primers. Method: immunoSEQ multiplex PCR; TCRdb's copy keeps in-frame clones and lacks some. The sample consists of fewer than 250,000 clones, roughly 80% of them appearing once. The sample was PBMCs. The receptor source for this set is a man in his thirties or forties in good health and CMV-seronegative.

The table lists this clone with a count of one. The chain recombines TRBV5-8 with TRBJ2-7, with 8 bases lining up with TRBD1. Germline assignment: CDR1 SGHTS and CDR2 YDEGEE. J gave up 0 bases and V 2 bases, and 7 bases lay outside the gene matches. The CDR3 runs to 16 residues. The CDR3 region is CASSFWRQGSSYEQYF. Written as DNA, the CDR3 is TGTGCCAGCAGCTTTTGGAGACAGGGGAGCTCCTACGAGCAGTACTTC.

V usage is TRBV5-1 and J usage is TRBJ2-1; maybe TRBD2 (7 bases). Germline V lookup: CDR1 SGHRS, CDR2 YFSETQ. This CDR3 has 14 amino acids. V was cut by 4 bases and J by 5 bases, with 13 bases left in between. The CDR3 loop reads CASSRGAPNNEQFF. In nucleotides, the CDR3 is TGCGCCAGCAGCCGGGGGGCACCAAACAATGAGCAGTTCTTC. Variable domain in full (rest from reference TRBV5-1 and TRBJ2-1): KAGVTQTPRYLIKTRGQQVTLSCSPISGHRSVSWYQQTPGQGLQFLFEYFSETQRNKGNFPGRFSGRQFSNSRSEMNVSTLELGDSALYLCASSRGAPNNEQFFGPGTRLTVL.

CDR3 in amino acids: CASSQPTLGQGWYNEQFF. The DNA for the CDR3 is TGCGCCAGCAGTCAGCCGACCCTGGGACAGGGATGGTACAATGAGCAGTTCTTC. The chain couples TRBV23-1 to TRBJ2-1, with 9 nucleotides matching TRBD1. TRBV23-1 qualifies as an ORF whose function is uncertain. The CDR3 totals 18 residues. V shed 3 bases, J shed 4 bases, and the junction held 13 bases outside the gene matches.

CDR3 amino acids: CASNGQGGNEKLFF. CDR3 nucleotides: TGTGCCAGCAATGGACAGGGTGGAAATGAAAAACTGTTTTTT. The rearrangement links TRBV2 to TRBJ1-4; 8 nucleotides align to TRBD1. V shed 7 bases and J 5 bases; nucleotides not matched to a gene: 6. The CDR3 runs 14 residues. Germline V gene sequence: CDR1 SNHLY, CDR2 FYNNEI.

The V call is TRBV21-1, the J call TRBJ1-1. TRBV21-1 is a pseudogene segment. The CDR3 loop spans 12 amino acids. The DNA for the CDR3 is TGTGCCAGCAGCACGAGGGAAACTGAAGCTTTCTTT. Translating gives CASSTRETEAFF.

The J gene is TRBJ2-1, the V gene TRBV7-2; 10 nucleotides match TRBD1. Looked up from germline, CDR1 is SGHTA and CDR2 is FQGNSA. The J segment lost 7 bases and the V segment lost 3 bases, leaving 6 bases of the junction unmatched. The CDR3 runs to 15 residues. The CDR3 loop reads CASSFDRGQRNEQFF. In nucleotides, the CDR3 is TGTGCCAGCAGCTTTGACAGGGGGCAAAGAAATGAGCAGTTCTTC.

This clone was seen repeatedly, ten times or more. The V gene is TRBV6-5, the J gene TRBJ2-7; D may be TRBD1 (5 bases). CDR1 and CDR2 (germline): MNHEY, SVGAGI. The germline V and J ends were trimmed by 6 bases and 0 bases, with 12 bases remaining between them. CDR3 size: 14 residues. The CDR3 here is CASSEAGYSYEQYF. Written as DNA, the CDR3 is TGTGCCAGCAGCGAGGCAGGGTACTCCTACGAGCAGTACTTC.

The chain recombines TRBV2 with TRBJ2-7, with D perhaps matching TRBD2 (5 bases). The CDR3 has 13 amino acids. V was pared by 4 bases and J by 4 bases, with 11 bases between. CDR1 is SNHLY, CDR2 FYNNEI, per germline. CDR3 residues: CASSVQRLYEQYF. The CDR3 DNA reads as TGTGCCAGCAGTGTACAGCGGCTTTACGAGCAGTACTTC.

This chain joins TRBV6-5 and TRBJ2-7; D gene uncertain. Trimming removed 7 bases from V and 5 bases from J, with 9 bases in between. The length of the CDR3 is 11 residues. From germline, CDR1 is MNHEY and CDR2 SVGAGI. Written as DNA, the CDR3 is TGTGCCAGCAAGGTGGAGAACGAGCAGTACTTC. It encodes CASKVENEQYF.

J is TRBJ2-1 and V is TRBV7-3; TRBD2 matches 7 bases. This CDR3 has 15 amino acids. Germline trimming cut 1 base from V and 1 base from J; bases unmatched to any gene: 1. Per the germline V gene, CDR1 is SGHTA and CDR2 is FQGTGA. The CDR3, as DNA: TGTGCCAGCAGCTTAAAAGCGGGGTCCTACAATGAGCAGTTCTTC. Translated: CASSLKAGSYNEQFF.

The rearrangement uses TRBV5-4 and TRBJ2-3; weak D call: TRBD2 (8 bases). Germline V lookup: CDR1 SGHNT, CDR2 YYREEE (reference sequence). This CDR3 has 17 residues. Trimming cost V 0 bases and J 3 bases, with 17 bases left between them. CDR3: CASSLAEGAGGTDTQYF. CDR3 DNA sequence: TGTGCCAGCAGCTTGGCCGAGGGGGCGGGGGGTACAGATACGCAGTATTTT.

This rearrangement joins TRBV27 to TRBJ2-1; 8 bases line up with TRBD1. CDR1 MNHEY and CDR2 SMNVEV come from the germline V gene (reference sequence). CDR3 length: 13 residues. Unmatched junction bases numbered 0, after V lost 8 bases and J lost 0 bases. This chain's CDR3 is CASQGASYNEQFF. CDR3 DNA: TGTGCCAGCCAGGGGGCCTCCTACAATGAGCAGTTCTTC.

DNA for the CDR3: TGTGCCAGCAGCTTAGGGCCCGACAGGGAAGAGACCCAGTACTTC. Translated: CASSLGPDREETQYF. This chain links TRBV7-9 with TRBJ2-5; TRBD1 matches at 7 bases. V dropped 1 base and J dropped 3; count of bases not matched to a gene: 5. The CDR3 is 15 residues long. Germline-derived CDR1 and CDR2 are SEHNR and FQNEAQ (reference sequence).

The V and J genes are TRBV19 and TRBJ2-7, with D possibly TRBD1 on 6 matching bases. Germline loops: CDR1 LNHDA, CDR2 SQIVND (reference sequence). The CDR3 has 15 residues. Trimming removed 6 bases from V and 0 bases from J, with 15 bases in between. CDR3 amino acids: CASRGPDSSSYEQYF. The CDR3 DNA is TGTGCCAGTAGGGGACCGGACAGTAGCTCCTACGAGCAGTACTTC.

V gene TRBV5-1 combines with J gene TRBJ1-6, with 7 bases identical to TRBD1. Trimming at V came to 0 bases and at J to 5 bases, leaving 2 bases not matched to a gene. There are 15 residues in the CDR3. Looked up from germline, CDR1 is SGHRS and CDR2 is YFSETQ. CDR3 in DNA: TGCGCCAGCAGCTTGGGGACAGGAAATAATTCACCCCTCCACTTT. Translating it yields CASSLGTGNNSPLHF.

The chain is built from TRBV6-5 and TRBJ2-3; 9 bases line up with TRBD2. The CDR3 extends over 15 amino acids. V shed 2 bases, J shed 5 bases, and the junction held 5 bases outside the gene matches. From germline, CDR1 is MNHEY and CDR2 SVGAGI. The CDR3 sequence is CASSYGGGAGDTQYF. The CDR3 bases are TGTGCCAGCAGTTACGGCGGGGGGGCCGGAGATACGCAGTATTTT.

The chain combines TRBV11-2 with TRBJ2-4, with a tentative D call TRBD1 (6 bases). CDR3 length equals 16 residues. Per germline, CDR1 SGHAT and CDR2 FQNNGV. Trimming removed 1 base from V and 1 base from J, with 11 bases in between. The CDR3 is CASSLVLGAAKNIQYF. The CDR3 DNA sequence: TGTGCCAGCAGCTTAGTCCTGGGGGCGGCCAAAAACATTCAGTACTTC.

V usage is TRBV28 and J usage is TRBJ1-5, with 7 bases fitting TRBD1. The CDR3 is 18 residues long. Germline CDR1 is MDHEN and CDR2 is SYDVKM. The junction had 10 bases not matched to a gene; V was cut back by 1 base and J by 1 base. CDR3 nucleotides: TGTGCCAGCAGTTTATTTTTGGGGCAGGGGGAGAGCAATCAGCCCCAGCATTTT. Its protein is CASSLFLGQGESNQPQHF.

The chain has TRBV5-1 and TRBJ2-7; D ambiguous. Germline V lookup: CDR1 SGHRS, CDR2 YFSETQ. The V and J ends lost 0 bases and 0 bases respectively, with 4 bases between them. The CDR3 has 13 residues. The CDR3 loop is CASSLEYSYEQYF. The CDR3 region has the DNA TGCGCCAGCAGCTTGGAATACTCCTACGAGCAGTACTTC.

J is TRBJ2-3 and V is TRBV9; 9 positions agree with TRBD2. The germline gives CDR1 SGDLS, CDR2 YYNGEE. The CDR3 is 16 residues long. The ends lost 2 bases at V and 2 bases at J; junction bases unmatched: 6. The CDR3 DNA sequence: TGTGCCAGCAGCGTGGCGGGGGGGAGAAACACAGATACGCAGTATTTT. Translating gives CASSVAGGRNTDTQYF.

This clone was observed a few times. The V and J genes are TRBV13 and TRBJ1-1; 7 bases agree with TRBD1. This CDR3 has 16 amino acids. After removal of 5 bases from V and 2 bases from J, the junction contained 11 bases not matched to a gene. Germline V CDR1 and CDR2: PRHDT, FYEKMQ (reference sequence). CDR3 bases: TGTGCCAGCAGCAATCGACAGGGACTCGGCAACACTGAAGCTTTCTTT. Encoded protein: CASSNRQGLGNTEAFF.

The V and J genes are TRBV19 and TRBJ1-3; D remains ambiguous. V was trimmed by 9 bases and J by 3 bases, leaving 9 bases between them. Per the germline V gene, CDR1 is LNHDA and CDR2 is SQIVND (reference sequence). CDR3 length: 12 amino acids. DNA for the CDR3: TGTGCCAGCCACGCCGGTGGAAACACCATATATTTT. Translating gives CASHAGGNTIYF.

This clone was counted a single time. The rearrangement joins TRBV27 to TRBJ2-2; D remains ambiguous. This CDR3 has 13 amino acids. Germline V lookup: CDR1 MNHEY, CDR2 SMNVEV (reference sequence). The V end lost 6 bases, the J end lost 0 bases, and 5 bases lay between the germline ends. This CDR3 reads CASSLSNTGELFF. DNA of the CDR3: TGTGCCAGCAGCCTATCGAACACCGGGGAGCTGTTTTTT.

This clone is a singleton in its sample. The chain carries TRBV28 and TRBJ1-1; D is perhaps TRBD1 (6 bases). There are 14 residues in the CDR3. The V end lost 5 bases, the J end lost 3 bases, and 13 bases lay between the germline ends. Germline-derived CDR1 and CDR2 are MDHEN and SYDVKM. CDR3 sequence: CASSLMDSDTEAFF. CDR3 coding DNA: TGTGCCAGCAGTCTGATGGACAGTGACACTGAAGCTTTCTTT.

The chain combines TRBV5-1 with TRBJ2-2; TRBD1 is a possible D gene (6 bases). V shed 0 bases and J shed 5 bases, with 14 bases lying between them. In germline, CDR1 is SGHRS, CDR2 YFSETQ. CDR3 length equals 16 residues. CDR3 residues: CASSLGYPTGTGELFF. DNA for the CDR3: TGCGCCAGCAGCTTGGGATACCCGACAGGTACCGGGGAGCTGTTTTTT.

In this sample, this clone turned up once. This chain links TRBV4-3 with TRBJ2-1; 8 bases agree with TRBD2. The CDR3 contains 17 residues. Germline CDR1 reads LGHNA; CDR2 reads YSLEER. The V gene end was trimmed by 0 bases and the J gene end by 2 bases; junction bases not matched to a gene: 6. The CDR3 DNA reads as TGCGCCAGCAGCCAAGAGATAAATAGCGGGACCTACAATGAGCAGTTCTTC. It translates to CASSQEINSGTYNEQFF.

The V gene is TRBV27, the J gene TRBJ2-7; TRBD2 aligns across 7 bases. CDR3 length: 13 amino acids. Trimming at V came to 6 bases and at J to 2 bases, leaving 4 bases not matched to a gene. The germline V gene has CDR1 MNHEY and CDR2 SMNVEV (reference sequence). CDR3 amino acids: CASRSGDAYEQYF. The CDR3 DNA follows: TGTGCCAGCAGAAGCGGGGATGCCTACGAGCAGTACTTC.

The rearrangement links TRBV4-3 to TRBJ2-5, with 9 bases aligning to TRBD1. V trimming: 0 bases; J trimming: 3 bases; junction bases outside the gene matches: 5. CDR1 is LGHNA, CDR2 YSLEER, per germline. This CDR3 contains 16 residues. The CDR3 sequence is CASSQDERTGEETQYF. CDR3 nucleotides: TGCGCCAGCAGCCAAGACGAACGGACAGGGGAAGAGACCCAGTACTTC.

The chain employs TRBV7-9 and TRBJ1-2; D not resolved. The CDR3 loop spans 11 amino acids. Trimming took 8 bases from V and 3 from J, leaving 7 bases between them. From germline, CDR1 is SEHNR and CDR2 FQNEAQ (reference sequence). The CDR3 sequence: CASSQDYGYTF. As DNA, the CDR3 is TGTGCCAGCTCGCAGGACTATGGCTACACCTTC.

A few counts support this clone. This chain connects TRBV4-3 to TRBJ2-2; 12 bases are shared with TRBD2. The CDR3 has 17 amino acids. Trimming cost V 0 bases and J 1 base; bases outside gene matches: 0. Germline CDR1 reads LGHNA; CDR2 reads YSLEER. In DNA, the CDR3 is TGCGCCAGCAGCCAAGAGACTAGCGGGGGGAACACCGGGGAGCTGTTTTTT. Amino acid sequence: CASSQETSGGNTGELFF.

This chain links TRBV2 with TRBJ2-3; 16 bases are a match to TRBD2. Germline V lookup: CDR1 SNHLY, CDR2 FYNNEI. The CDR3 runs to 18 residues. V dropped 2 bases and J dropped 3; count of bases not matched to a gene: 5. The CDR3 region has the DNA TGTGCCAGCAGTGAACTGGGACTAGCGGGGGGGGTTACAGATACGCAGTATTTT. Protein product: CASSELGLAGGVTDTQYF.

V is TRBV29-1 and J is TRBJ2-5, with D possibly matching TRBD1 (6 bases). The J call is in doubt because the DNA end fits TRBJ2-7 better. From germline, CDR1 is SQVTM and CDR2 ANQGSEA. The CDR3 runs to 12 residues. This CDR3 is CSVEDRRYEQYF. The CDR3 nucleotides read TGCAGCGTGGAGGACAGACGATACGAGCAGTACTTC.